Presented here are 26 T cell receptor beta chains from one specimen sequenced in a study of blood T cells in healthy people across ages. The second PCR ran about 6 to 11 cycles with a sample-barcoded 5' primer and J-beta primers. MiXCR was run by TCRdb on the 5' RACE reads, yielding one entry per CDR3 protein. The sample includes 1,500,000 or so distinct CDR3 sequences, around 40% seen only once; the top ten take around 4%. Sequencing was done on a sample of blood. The source is a woman between 18 and 29 years old in good health.

The chain carries TRBV4-3 and TRBJ2-3; TRBD2 matches at 8 bases. Germline V gene data show CDR1 as LGHNA and CDR2 as YSLEER. The CDR3 is 16 residues long. The ends lost 4 bases at V and 6 bases at J; junction bases unmatched: 12. The CDR3 DNA reads as TGCGCCAGCAGCCTTACCGGACGAGCGGGAGCTGATACGCAGTATTTT. Translation: CASSLTGRAGADTQYF.

The chain uses TRBV20-1 and TRBJ2-5; D is unclear. The assigned J gene may be wrong: the sequence end matches TRBJ2-7 better. This CDR3 is built from 12 residues. The germline V gene encodes CDR1 DFQATT and CDR2 SNEGSKA (reference sequence). For the CDR3, the DNA is TGCAGTGCTAGTATGCCTCCCTACGAGCAGTACTTC. Translation: CSASMPPYEQYF.

As regards this clonotype: One junction end disagrees with the germline gene, perhaps due to a read error. This chain joins TRBV29-1 and TRBJ2-5, with D possibly TRBD2 on 5 matching bases. The CDR3 consists of 13 residues. Germline lookup yields CDR1 SQVTM and CDR2 ANQGSEA. The CDR3, as DNA: TGCAGCGTTCGAGGACTGGCCCAAGGGACCCAGTACTTC. This sequence encodes CSVRGLAQGTQYF.

There are a few counts of this clonotype. The gene calls are TRBV27 and TRBJ1-2; 7 positions match TRBD1. J was trimmed by 1 base and V by 7 bases; bases with no gene match: 3. In germline, CDR1 is MNHEY, CDR2 SMNVEV (reference sequence). This CDR3 has 13 residues. CDR3: CASKTGLNYGYTF. CDR3 sequence (DNA): TGTGCCAGCAAGACAGGGCTTAACTATGGCTACACCTTC.

The chain employs TRBV5-1 and TRBJ2-7; D is undetermined. This CDR3 region has 17 residues. The V end was cut by 0 bases, the J end by 1 base, with 17 bases between. CDR1 and CDR2 (germline): SGHRS, YFSETQ. The DNA for the CDR3 is TGCGCCAGCAGCTTGGAAGACGGAAGAAAAGTTTCCTACGAGCAGTACTTC. It encodes CASSLEDGRKVSYEQYF.

V gene TRBV20-1 combines with J gene TRBJ1-1, with D possibly matching TRBD1 (5 bases). This CDR3 is built from 14 residues. Germline values: CDR1 DFQATT, CDR2 SNEGSKA (reference sequence). V shed 3 bases and J shed 5 bases, with 16 bases lying between them. The CDR3 DNA reads as TGCAGTGCTAGGGGGGTCCGGTCGGATACTGAAGCTTTCTTT. This sequence encodes CSARGVRSDTEAFF.

The chain uses TRBV7-6 and TRBJ2-1; 9 positions agree with TRBD2. This CDR3 comprises 15 residues. V shed 2 bases and J 9 bases; nucleotides not matched to a gene: 8. CDR1 SGHVS and CDR2 FNYEAQ come from the germline V gene. CDR3 DNA sequence: TGTGCCAGCAGCTTAAATCCGGGACTAGCTATTGAGCAGTTCTTC. This translates into CASSLNPGLAIEQFF.

V usage is TRBV7-9 and J usage is TRBJ2-7, with 7 bases identical to TRBD1. After removal of 3 bases from V and 1 base from J, the junction contained 6 bases not matched to a gene. There are 15 residues in the CDR3. Germline CDR1 reads SEHNR; CDR2 reads FQNEAQ (reference sequence). The DNA of the CDR3 is TGTGCCAGCAGCTTGGCAGGACAGGCTTCCTACGAGCAGTACTTC. It is translated as CASSLAGQASYEQYF.

V and J are TRBV25-1 and TRBJ1-1; 7 bases fit TRBD1. The CDR3 has 15 amino acids. The J segment lost 4 bases and the V segment lost 5 bases, leaving 10 bases of the junction unmatched. Germline CDR1 is MGHDK and CDR2 is SYGVNS. The CDR3 loop is CASSTPTGRSTEAFF. The CDR3 DNA follows: TGTGCCAGCAGTACCCCGACAGGGAGGAGCACTGAAGCTTTCTTT.

This clonotype was recorded a few times. V is TRBV7-2 and J is TRBJ1-5; 9 bases align to TRBD1. The V and J ends lost 5 bases and 4 bases, in that order; junction bases with no gene match: 9. Germline V CDR1 and CDR2: SGHTA, FQGNSA. The CDR3 contains 16 residues. The CDR3 reads CASSPTDRGGNQPQHF. Here the CDR3 DNA reads TGTGCCAGCAGCCCTACGGACAGGGGCGGGAATCAGCCCCAGCATTTT.

The genes are TRBV9 and TRBJ2-5, with 9 bases aligning to TRBD2. The CDR3 covers 16 residues. Trimming at V came to 3 bases and at J to 11 bases, leaving 17 bases not matched to a gene. Looked up from germline, CDR1 is SGDLS and CDR2 is YYNGEE. CDR3 sequence reads: CASSDRTGLAYNEQYF. The CDR3 DNA reads TGTGCCAGCAGCGATCGAACGGGACTAGCCTACAATGAGCAGTACTTC.

This clonotype was counted a few times. The chain uses TRBV12-3 or TRBV12-4 and TRBJ2-3; D not resolved. The CDR3 sequence is 14 residues long. V was pared by 6 bases and J by 6 bases, with 16 bases between. CDR3: CASRPRPFGDTQYF. The CDR3 DNA is TGTGCCAGCAGACCCCGTCCATTTGGTGATACGCAGTATTTT.

The chain combines TRBV3-1 with TRBJ2-5; maybe TRBD2 (5 bases). Germline V gene lookup returns CDR1 LGHDT and CDR2 YNNKEL (reference sequence). The CDR3 spans 19 residues. V was cut by 3 bases and J by 11 bases, with 34 bases left in between. In DNA form, the CDR3 reads TGTGCCAGCAGCCAGTACGGGGTTTCCGCGGGCCCAATCAACAATGAGCAGTACTTC. Translating gives CASSQYGVSAGPINNEQYF.

This clonotype was recorded many times. Sequence at one end of the junction differs from germline and may be a read error. The V and J genes are TRBV7-7 and TRBJ2-5, with D maybe TRBD2 (5 bases). This CDR3 region has 12 residues. Germline lookup yields CDR1 SSHAT and CDR2 FNYEAQ (reference sequence). The CDR3 DNA sequence: TGCGCCAGCCGCGATCGGGGAGAGACCCAGTACTTC. Amino acids: CASRDRGETQYF.

This clonotype was detected a few times. The rearrangement uses TRBV4-2 and TRBJ1-6, with a possible D match to TRBD1 (6 bases). The CDR3 is 18 amino acids. Germline CDR1 LGHNA, CDR2 YNFKEQ. The germline V and J ends were trimmed by 4 bases and 6 bases, with 22 bases remaining between them. The CDR3 DNA follows: TGTGCCAGCAGCCCCCCGCCCGGGCCTGTGGGGGCTAATTCACCCCTCCACTTT. This encodes CASSPPPGPVGANSPLHF.

The V and J genes are TRBV10-3 and TRBJ1-2, with D uncertain. Germline CDR1 and CDR2: ENHRY and SYGVKD. V lost 6 bases and J lost 2, with 13 bases in between. This CDR3 has 14 residues. The CDR3 bases are TGTGCCATCAGCGGTCAATTGACGAACTATGGCTACACCTTC. Protein sequence: CAISGQLTNYGYTF.

The CDR3 loop reads CASSLIGGEETQYF. CDR3 nucleotides: TGTGCCAGCAGTTTGATAGGGGGCGAAGAGACCCAGTACTTC. The V gene is TRBV28, the J gene TRBJ2-5, with 7 bases identical to TRBD1. This CDR3 has 14 residues. Germline V CDR1 and CDR2: MDHEN, SYDVKM. The V gene end was trimmed by 3 bases and the J gene end by 3 bases; junction bases not matched to a gene: 4.

This clonotype has at least ten counts. The chain joins TRBV7-2 to TRBJ2-5; no definite D call. With 3 bases removed from V and 11 bases from J, the gap between germline ends came to 13 bases. Per the germline V gene, CDR1 is SGHTA and CDR2 is FQGNSA. CDR3 length: 12 residues. CDR3 nucleotides: TGTGCCAGCAGCTTCGGACCCTCTGCGCAGTACTTC. This encodes CASSFGPSAQYF.

This clonotype was observed a few times. The rearrangement uses TRBV12-3 or TRBV12-4 and TRBJ2-1; 8 nucleotides align to TRBD2. Trimming at V came to 7 bases and at J to 3 bases, leaving 5 bases not matched to a gene. There are 14 residues in the CDR3. DNA of the CDR3: TGTGCCAGCAACCCTAGCGGGTTCTACAATGAGCAGTTCTTC. The encoded protein is CASNPSGFYNEQFF.

The chain couples TRBV11-2 to TRBJ2-3; no clear D gene. Trimming left V 0 bases short and J 7 bases short, with 8 bases between. The CDR3 is 13 residues long. Germline V gene lookup returns CDR1 SGHAT and CDR2 FQNNGV. The CDR3 DNA reads TGTGCCAGCAGCTTAGATACAGCTAATACGCAGTATTTT. This encodes CASSLDTANTQYF.

This chain links TRBV15 with TRBJ1-4; D possibly corresponds to TRBD1 (5 bases). The V end was cut by 5 bases, the J end by 8 bases, with 12 bases between. In germline, CDR1 is LNHNV, CDR2 YYDKDF (reference sequence). This CDR3 spans 13 amino acids. In DNA, the CDR3 is TGTGCCACCAGCGGACCTTCAGGGGAAAAACTGTTTTTT. Translating it yields CATSGPSGEKLFF.

The chain uses TRBV20-1 and TRBJ1-6; 8 bases are shared with TRBD1. CDR1 and CDR2 from the germline V gene are DFQATT and SNEGSKA (reference sequence). J lost 7 bases, V lost 4 bases, and 0 bases had no gene match. The CDR3 loop spans 12 amino acids. CDR3 in amino acids: CSANRGNSPLHF. The CDR3 DNA follows: TGCAGTGCTAACAGGGGGAATTCACCCCTCCACTTT.

The chain recombines TRBV2 with TRBJ2-7, with D unresolved. Germline loops: CDR1 SNHLY, CDR2 FYNNEI. V was trimmed by 1 base and J by 5 bases, leaving 18 bases between them. The CDR3 spans 16 residues. The CDR3 DNA follows: TGTGCCAGCAGTGAAGGATATTGGGCGATATTACACGAGCAGTACTTC. Protein: CASSEGYWAILHEQYF.

This chain uses TRBV7-2 with TRBJ2-7; 9 bases fit TRBD1. CDR1 is SGHTA and CDR2 is FQGNSA in the germline V gene. After removal of 4 bases from V and 4 bases from J, the junction contained 14 bases not matched to a gene. The CDR3 sequence is 17 residues long. The CDR3 here is CASSSDGWGTGLYEQYF. DNA for the CDR3: TGTGCCAGCAGCTCAGACGGGTGGGGGACAGGGTTATACGAGCAGTACTTC.

For this clonotype: The junction does not match germline at one end; this may be a read error. The V gene is TRBV3-1, the J gene TRBJ2-1; D remains ambiguous. This CDR3 comprises 14 residues. The V gene's germline CDR1 is LGHDT and CDR2 YNNKEL (reference sequence). CDR3 nucleotide sequence: TGTGCCAGCAGCCAAGTGATTTCCTACGATGAGCAGTTCTTC. This codes for CASSQVISYDEQFF.

In DNA, the CDR3 is TGTGCCAGCGGCGCTAGCGGGGGGCCGAACTACTACTACAATGAGCAGTTCTTC. Its protein product is CASGASGGPNYYYNEQFF. V gene TRBV21-1 combines with J gene TRBJ2-1; TRBD2, as called in the table, went unchecked against the DNA. TRBV21-1 is an annotated pseudogene. The CDR3 sequence is 18 residues long.